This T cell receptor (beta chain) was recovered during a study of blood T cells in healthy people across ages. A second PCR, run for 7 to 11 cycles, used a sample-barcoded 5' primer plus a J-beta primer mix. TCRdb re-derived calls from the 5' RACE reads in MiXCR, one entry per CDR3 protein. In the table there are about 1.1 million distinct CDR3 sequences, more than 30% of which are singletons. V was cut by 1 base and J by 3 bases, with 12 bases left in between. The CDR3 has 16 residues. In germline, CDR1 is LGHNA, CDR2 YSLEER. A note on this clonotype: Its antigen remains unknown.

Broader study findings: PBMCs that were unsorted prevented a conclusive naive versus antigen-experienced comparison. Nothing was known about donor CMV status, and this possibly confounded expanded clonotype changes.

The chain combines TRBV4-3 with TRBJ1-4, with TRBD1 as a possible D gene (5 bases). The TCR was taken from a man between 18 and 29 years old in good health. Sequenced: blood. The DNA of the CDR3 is TGCGCCAGCAGCCAAGTCAGGGAAAGGCCTAATGAAAAACTGTTTTTT. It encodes CASSQVRERPNEKLFF.